Listed below are T cell receptor beta chains from one sample, sequenced in a study of blood T cell repertoires in COVID-19. Sequencing was performed with immunoSEQ multiplex PCR; in TCRdb, only in-frame clones are kept and a portion is missing. Of some 120,000 clones listed, roughly nine tenths are singletons. The sequenced sample was peripheral blood. The receptors shown here come from a man in his 60s with COVID-19, enrolled during active disease. Both conserved end residues are part of each CDR3. A D gene is named only where the DNA matches it firmly. Size is stated for part of the rows, as once, few or many counts, or as a class when the clone is expanded.

j_call,v_call,d_call,clone_size,cdr3_nt,cdr3_aa
TRBJ2-2,TRBV7-2,NA,NA,TGTGCCAGCAGCTTCGTGAACACCGGGGAGCTGTTTTTT,CASSFVNTGELFF
TRBJ1-2,TRBV5-1,TRBD1,NA,TGCGCCAGCAGCGCGGGACAGGGGGCGGGCTACACCTTC,CASSAGQGAGYTF
TRBJ2-1,TRBV7-6,TRBD2,NA,TGTGCCAGCAGTCTAGCGGGAGGCAATGAGCAGTTCTTC,CASSLAGGNEQFF
TRBJ2-7,TRBV28,TRBD2,NA,TGTGCCAGCAGTTTTCAGCGGGAGAACCCCTACGAGCAGTACTTC,CASSFQRENPYEQYF
TRBJ2-7,TRBV5-5,NA,NA,TGTGCCAGCAGCTGGGGACTGGTCTCCTACGAGCAGTACTTC,CASSWGLVSYEQYF
TRBJ1-2,TRBV19,NA,few,TGTGCCAGTAGTATGGGCGTGACAATGGGCTACACCTTC,CASSMGVTMGYTF
TRBJ1-1,TRBV9,NA,NA,TGTGCCAGCAGCGTAGGGGGAGGGGAAGCTTTCTTT,CASSVGGGEAFF
TRBJ2-3,TRBV3-1/TRBV3-2,TRBD2,NA,TGTGCCAGCAGCCAAGAAGGGCTAGCGGGAAGAGATACGCAGTATTTT,CASSQEGLAGRDTQYF
TRBJ2-7,TRBV7-9,TRBD2,NA,TGTGCCAGCAGCTCACCTAGCGGAGCGGGGCTGAGCGAGCAGTACTTC,CASSSPSGAGLSEQYF
TRBJ2-3,TRBV7-8,TRBD2,NA,TGTGCCAGCAGTCCAAGCGGGAGGGACTACACAGATACGCAGTATTTT,CASSPSGRDYTDTQYF
TRBJ2-1,TRBV18,NA,NA,TGTGCCAGCTCAGACTCAGCGTACCCCAATGAGCAGTTCTTC,CASSDSAYPNEQFF
TRBJ2-3,TRBV30,TRBD2,NA,TGTGCCTGGAGTGGAACTAGCGGCACAGATACGCAGTATTTT,CAWSGTSGTDTQYF
TRBJ1-1,TRBV27,NA,NA,TGTGCCAGCCGTAGATCAACTGAAGCTTTCTTT,CASRRSTEAFF
TRBJ2-1,TRBV4-2,TRBD2,few,TGTGCCAGCAGCAGGGAGGGTAGCGAAATGTACAATGAGCAGTTCTTC,CASSREGSEMYNEQFF
TRBJ2-3,TRBV2,TRBD2,NA,TGTGCCAGCAGCTTACTAGCGGGAGGAAGGACAGATACGCAGTATTTT,CASSLLAGGRTDTQYF
TRBJ2-1,TRBV6-4,NA,NA,TGTGCCAGCAGTGTTGGTCTATACAATGAGCAGTTCTTC,CASSVGLYNEQFF
TRBJ2-1,TRBV10-3,TRBD1,NA,TGTGCCATCAGTGAGTCTTCGGGGACGGGACAGGGGGTCTCCAATGAGCAGTTCTTC,CAISESSGTGQGVSNEQFF
TRBJ2-2,TRBV5-3,NA,few,TGTGCCAGATCGACTTCGAACACCGGGGAGCTGTTTTTT,CARSTSNTGELFF
TRBJ1-6,TRBV5-1,NA,NA,TGCGCCAGCGGGGAGGACGATAATTCACCCCTCCACTTT,CASGEDDNSPLHF
TRBJ1-3,TRBV11-2,NA,NA,TGTGCCAGCAGCTATCCGTCCTCTGGAAACACCATATATTTT,CASSYPSSGNTIYF
TRBJ1-1,TRBV5-4,TRBD1,NA,TGTGCCAGCAGCTTAGAGGGGGCGGACACTGAAGCTTTCTTT,CASSLEGADTEAFF
TRBJ2-3,TRBV4-2,NA,NA,TGTGCCAGCAGCCAAGATAGGAGGGTAACAGATACGCAGTATTTT,CASSQDRRVTDTQYF
TRBJ2-7,TRBV28,NA,few,TGTGCCAGCAGTTTAGAGTCCGAGCAGTACTTC,CASSLESEQYF
TRBJ1-6,TRBV5-1,NA,NA,TGCGCCAGCAGCTTACTGGGGGCCGTGCGGGATTCACCCCTCCACTTT,CASSLLGAVRDSPLHF
TRBJ1-2,TRBV7-9,TRBD1,NA,TGTGCCAGCAGCGCAGCTAGAACAGGGGGGGGCTATGGCTACACCTTC,CASSAARTGGGYGYTF
TRBJ1-1,TRBV6-2/TRBV6-3,TRBD1,NA,TGTGCCAGCAGTTTCGGCAGGGGGCGTACTGAAGCTTTCTTT,CASSFGRGRTEAFF
TRBJ2-7,TRBV21-1,NA,NA,TGTGCCAGCAGCAGTTCGGGACTAGCGACCTTC,CASSSSGLATF
TRBJ1-3,TRBV9,TRBD1,NA,TGTGCCAGCAGCGGTGAACAGGGGGCGGTGGACACCATATATTTT,CASSGEQGAVDTIYF
TRBJ2-7,TRBV4-1,NA,once,TGCGCCAGCAGCCACCGCTCCCATACTGAGTCCTACGAGCAGTACTTC,CASSHRSHTESYEQYF
TRBJ2-7,TRBV30,NA,NA,TGTGCCTGGGCAGAGGCCTACGAGCAGTACTTC,CAWAEAYEQYF
TRBJ1-2,TRBV10-3,TRBD1,NA,TGTGCCATCAGTGATGGCAGGGGGCAAGTAAACTATGGCTACACCTTC,CAISDGRGQVNYGYTF
TRBJ2-1,TRBV28,NA,NA,TGTGCCAGCAGCCTCACGACTAGTAACAATAAGCAGTTCTTC,CASSLTTSNNKQFF
TRBJ2-7,TRBV7-2,NA,once,TGTGCCAGCAGCGAACAGGTTTACGAGCAGTACTTC,CASSEQVYEQYF
TRBJ1-1,TRBV28,TRBD1,NA,TGTGCCAGCAGTTCTTGGACAGGGGAAAAAGGCACTGAAGCTTTCTTT,CASSSWTGEKGTEAFF
TRBJ2-2,TRBV4-1,TRBD1,NA,TGCGCCAGCAGCCTACAGGGGACCGGGGAGCTGTTTTTT,CASSLQGTGELFF
TRBJ1-6,TRBV27,TRBD1,NA,TGTGCCAGCAGTGGACAGGGATCACCCCTCCACTTT,CASSGQGSPLHF
TRBJ2-7,TRBV2,TRBD1,NA,TGTGCCAGCAGTCGCGAACAGGGGCCCGAGCAGTACTTC,CASSREQGPEQYF
TRBJ1-2,TRBV5-6,TRBD1,NA,TGTGCCAGCAGCTCCCCCTACAGGGGGCACTATGGCTACACCTTC,CASSSPYRGHYGYTF
TRBJ2-7,TRBV11-1,TRBD1,NA,TGTGCCAGCAGCCGGGACAGGATCTCCTACGAGCAGTACTTC,CASSRDRISYEQYF
TRBJ2-3,TRBV6-6,NA,NA,TGTGCCAGCAGTAAAATAGCGGCAAACACAGATACGCAGTATTTT,CASSKIAANTDTQYF
TRBJ1-2,TRBV5-1,NA,NA,TGCGCCAGCAGCTTGGAATGGGAGAACTATGGCTACACCTTC,CASSLEWENYGYTF
TRBJ1-2,TRBV25-1,TRBD1,NA,TGTGCCAGCAGTGAGTTGGGGACAGGGTTTGGCGGCTACACCTTC,CASSELGTGFGGYTF
TRBJ2-1,TRBV11-2,TRBD2,NA,TGTGCCAGCAGCTTAATGGGACTAGCGGGGGGAAATGAGCAGTTCTTC,CASSLMGLAGGNEQFF
TRBJ2-1,TRBV11-3,TRBD2,NA,TGTGCCAGCAGCTTTGGACTAGCCGATGAGCAGTTCTTC,CASSFGLADEQFF
TRBJ1-5,TRBV6-6,TRBD1,once,TGTGCCAGCAACCATGACAGGGACGACAATCAGCCCCAGCATTTT,CASNHDRDDNQPQHF
TRBJ1-5,TRBV27,TRBD1,NA,TGTGCCAGCAGCTGGACAGGGGGCAATCAGCCCCAGCATTTT,CASSWTGGNQPQHF
TRBJ2-7,TRBV28,NA,NA,TGTGCCAGCAGCCCTGCTGGGCGCCAGGTCTACGAGCAGTACTTC,CASSPAGRQVYEQYF
TRBJ2-1,TRBV7-2,NA,NA,TGTGCCAGCAGCCCTGGATGGAGCTTTGAGCAGTTCTTC,CASSPGWSFEQFF
TRBJ2-7,TRBV4-1,TRBD1,NA,TGCGCCAGCAGCCAAGGACAGGGGCACTCCTACGAGCAGTACTTC,CASSQGQGHSYEQYF